This T cell receptor beta chain was identified during a study of T-cell memory formation after mild COVID-19 listed by TCRdb under 2021. Context from the whole study: Most TCR sequence clusters were specific to one of the two donors. Two young, previously healthy adult volunteers made up the cohort, one male and one female. T-cell clones expanding and contracting after mild COVID-19 in two donors were tracked by longitudinal TCRalpha and TCRbeta repertoire sequencing. General study outcomes and caveats: Contracting CD4+ clones appeared mostly in the CM and EM memory subsets, whereas CD8+ clones were enriched in EMRA. Some responding clones were detected in pre-infection memory, suggesting pre-existing cross-reactive memory T cells joined the SARS-CoV-2 response. Clones that contracted from day 15 to 85 showed balanced CD4/CD8 phenotypes, whereas a second wave of clones that expanded from day 15 to 37 leaned towards CD4+. The study included only a couple of mild cases, and larger cohorts that include severe cases with pre-infection samples were judged to be necessary. SARS-CoV-2 specificity of the second-wave clones peaking on day 37 was not confirmed.

The instrument given in TCRdb is Illumina NovaSeq 6000. TCRalpha and TCRbeta cDNA libraries were built by 5'RACE with constant-segment primers, adding sample barcodes and unique molecular identifiers. RNA was extracted from every sample with Trizol reagent. Amplification of the libraries took two PCR steps, and the second step added a second sample barcode plus Illumina TruSeq adapters. The libraries were sequenced on an Illumina NovaSeq using 2 x 150 bp paired-end reads. For the original study's pipeline: Demultiplexing of reads and collapsing into UMI-guided consensus sequences were performed with migec v1.2.7. Using mixcr v2.1.11, UMI consensuses were aligned to TRA and TRB V and J templates and then assembled into clonotypes. Expanded or contracted clonotypes were those called significant by both edgeR and NoisET, with noise models trained on biological replicates. For edgeR calls, the cutoffs were a false discovery rate-adjusted p below 0.01 and a log2 fold-change threshold of 1. As an exploratory analysis of dynamics, max-normalized trajectories of the 1000 most abundant clonotypes were examined by PCA with hierarchical clustering. Separately sequenced CD4+ and CD8+ repertoires were used to assign the CD4 or CD8 phenotype of responding clones. TCRdb applied fastp at Q25 and MiXCR to the public reads, then kept only in-frame beta chains. Merged by CDR3 protein, the rows form single entries marked with the most common genes and DNA. The V and J calls were not made by the authors but by TCRdb's processing. This sample has around 190,000 distinct CDR3 sequences in its table, and 18% of those were observed once. The ten largest account for more than 3% of the sample.

From cysteine to phenylalanine, the CDR3 is 15 amino acids long. Only the CDR3 region is kept as DNA, spanning 45 bases read in frame from base 1. The germline V gene sets CDR1 to SGHVS and CDR2 to FQNEAQ. V sheds 1 base and J sheds 0 bases, leaving 9 bases between their ends. Details on this clonotype: Its antigen has not been determined. Base qualities were left out, and no much larger clone turns up one base away.

Ficoll-Paque density gradient centrifugation was used to isolate PBMCs. Sequenced: PBMCs or a T cell subset sorted from them (not recorded which). In this chain, TRBV7-8 is recombined with TRBJ1-2, with no D gene named confidently. The sequence was obtained from a man younger than 35 who had mild COVID-19 (a few samples of this study predate the infection). The sample titles of this study are shuffled in the database, so cell type and time point are left out; the donor was told from shared clones. The CDR3 amino acid sequence is: CASSLDRVSNYGYTF. The DNA is as follows: TGTGCCAGCAGCTTAGATAGGGTCTCTAACTATGGCTACACCTTC.